The rows below give T cell receptor beta chains drawn from one sample of a study of shared T cell receptors in the human thymus. Using immunoSEQ multiplex PCR, the repertoire was profiled, and TCRdb retains in-frame clones only, with some absent. In the table there are 700,000 to 750,000 clones, approximately 83% of which are singletons. These data were also filed under a second study, of human thymus T cells.

Sequencing was done on a sample of thymocytes. Receptors originate from a girl under three years old with a congenital heart defect. Both conserved end residues are part of each CDR3. The order of the fields is CDR3 DNA, CDR3 protein, J gene, clone size, D gene, V gene. D genes are given only for firm matches. Size is omitted from some rows. Given values are once, few, many or a class for expanded clones.

CDR3 DNA: TGTGCCAGCAGTGGCGAGCTCCCTTTAAACTCTGGAAACACCATATATTTT; CDR3 protein: CASSGELPLNSGNTIYF; J gene: TRBJ1-3; clone size: .; D gene: .; V gene: TRBV25-1
CDR3 DNA: TGTGCCAGCCCTCAGGGAGGGGAAGCTTTGAACACTGAAGCTTTCTTT; CDR3 protein: CASPQGGEALNTEAFF; J gene: TRBJ1-1; clone size: .; D gene: .; V gene: TRBV2
CDR3 DNA: TGTGCCAGTAGTATTAGTATGAGCGGGAGGATGAACACTGAAGCTTTCTTT; CDR3 protein: CASSISMSGRMNTEAFF; J gene: TRBJ1-1; clone size: .; D gene: .; V gene: TRBV19
CDR3 DNA: TGCGCCAGCAGCTTGGCACCAGGGGGCGAGACCCAGTACTTC; CDR3 protein: CASSLAPGGETQYF; J gene: TRBJ2-5; clone size: .; D gene: TRBD1; V gene: TRBV5-1
CDR3 DNA: TGTGCCATTACAGAGAACACTGAAGCTTTCTTT; CDR3 protein: CAITENTEAFF; J gene: TRBJ1-1; clone size: .; D gene: .; V gene: TRBV6-1
CDR3 DNA: TGCAGCGTTAAAGGGGGCAGGCCTTTCCCCAACTATGGCTACACCTTC; CDR3 protein: CSVKGGRPFPNYGYTF; J gene: TRBJ1-2; clone size: .; D gene: TRBD1; V gene: TRBV29-1
CDR3 DNA: TGCGCCAGCAGCCAAAGCGGCCGGGATGGGCAGTATTTT; CDR3 protein: CASSQSGRDGQYF; J gene: TRBJ2-3; clone size: .; D gene: .; V gene: TRBV4-1
CDR3 DNA: TGTGCCAGCAGTTCTCCGGGACAGGGAATGGTAGGCGAGCAGTACTTC; CDR3 protein: CASSSPGQGMVGEQYF; J gene: TRBJ2-7; clone size: .; D gene: TRBD1; V gene: TRBV6-6
CDR3 DNA: TGTGCCACCAGCAGAGGATTTACAGCCTTCTATGGCTACACCTTC; CDR3 protein: CATSRGFTAFYGYTF; J gene: TRBJ1-2; clone size: .; D gene: .; V gene: TRBV15
CDR3 DNA: TGCGCCAGCAGTGAAAGAGGGGGTGAGGGCACTGAAGCTTTCTTT; CDR3 protein: CASSERGGEGTEAFF; J gene: TRBJ1-1; clone size: .; D gene: .; V gene: TRBV10-1
CDR3 DNA: TGTGCCAGCAGACCTATGCTACCGTCCTACGAGCAGTACTTC; CDR3 protein: CASRPMLPSYEQYF; J gene: TRBJ2-7; clone size: .; D gene: .; V gene: TRBV6-1
CDR3 DNA: TGTGCCAGTAGTACACGGACAGGGTCCTATGGCTACACCTTC; CDR3 protein: CASSTRTGSYGYTF; J gene: TRBJ1-2; clone size: .; D gene: TRBD1; V gene: TRBV19
CDR3 DNA: TGCGCCAGCAGTGAGTCCCACTCGGAGCCCCAGCATTTT; CDR3 protein: CASSESHSEPQHF; J gene: TRBJ1-5; clone size: .; D gene: .; V gene: TRBV10-1
CDR3 DNA: TGTGCCAGCAGCCAAAGCGTAGGGGCTTACCAAGAGACCCAGTACTTC; CDR3 protein: CASSQSVGAYQETQYF; J gene: TRBJ2-5; clone size: .; D gene: .; V gene: TRBV14
CDR3 DNA: TGTGCCAGCAGCTGCACAGGGGCCCACGAGCAGTACTTC; CDR3 protein: CASSCTGAHEQYF; J gene: TRBJ2-7; clone size: .; D gene: TRBD1; V gene: TRBV7-9
CDR3 DNA: TGTGCCAGCTCACCACTTTCTGGACAGGGCTACGAGCAGTACTTC; CDR3 protein: CASSPLSGQGYEQYF; J gene: TRBJ2-7; clone size: .; D gene: TRBD1; V gene: TRBV18
CDR3 DNA: TGTGCCAGCAGTTTATTGAGGGATAAAGCCCTCCACTTT; CDR3 protein: CASSLLRDKALHF; J gene: TRBJ1-6; clone size: .; D gene: .; V gene: TRBV27
CDR3 DNA: TGCGCCAGCAGCCAGGACAGGGAGGGACATGAAAAACTGTTTTTT; CDR3 protein: CASSQDREGHEKLFF; J gene: TRBJ1-4; clone size: .; D gene: TRBD1; V gene: TRBV4-1
CDR3 DNA: TGTGCCAGCAGTTCCGCCCAGGGGTGTGAAAAAGATACGCAGTATTTT; CDR3 protein: CASSSAQGCEKDTQYF; J gene: TRBJ2-3; clone size: .; D gene: .; V gene: TRBV6-6
CDR3 DNA: TGTGCCAGCAGTTTGCGCAGGATCTTCCACAATAATTCACCCCTCCACTTT; CDR3 protein: CASSLRRIFHNNSPLHF; J gene: TRBJ1-6; clone size: few; D gene: .; V gene: TRBV27
CDR3 DNA: TGTGCCAGCAGCTTAGGATGCGGATCCTACGAGCAGTACTTC; CDR3 protein: CASSLGCGSYEQYF; J gene: TRBJ2-7; clone size: .; D gene: .; V gene: TRBV13
CDR3 DNA: TGTGCCAGCACAGGGGTAGGCTATGGCTACACCTTC; CDR3 protein: CASTGVGYGYTF; J gene: TRBJ1-2; clone size: .; D gene: .; V gene: TRBV7-6
CDR3 DNA: TGTGCCAGCAGTGATTCGCGGAGAAACACCATATATTTT; CDR3 protein: CASSDSRRNTIYF; J gene: TRBJ1-3; clone size: once; D gene: .; V gene: TRBV2
CDR3 DNA: TGCACCAGCAGCCCCCGGGAGAATGAGGGAAACCCAGAGACCCAGTACTTC; CDR3 protein: CTSSPRENEGNPETQYF; J gene: TRBJ2-5; clone size: once; D gene: .; V gene: TRBV1
CDR3 DNA: TGTGCCAGTCGCCCCGGGACAGGGGAGTACACTGAAGCTTTCTTT; CDR3 protein: CASRPGTGEYTEAFF; J gene: TRBJ1-1; clone size: .; D gene: TRBD1; V gene: TRBV9
CDR3 DNA: TGTGCCTGGAAGGTTAAGCGGGGGGGAACGAATGAGCAGTTCTTC; CDR3 protein: CAWKVKRGGTNEQFF; J gene: TRBJ2-1; clone size: .; D gene: TRBD2; V gene: TRBV30
CDR3 DNA: TGCGCCACCAGGCCAGGGGATTACGGCTACACCTTC; CDR3 protein: CATRPGDYGYTF; J gene: TRBJ1-2; clone size: .; D gene: .; V gene: TRBV5-1
CDR3 DNA: TGTGCCAGCAGCTGGAATGACAGGGCTGGAAACACCATATATTTT; CDR3 protein: CASSWNDRAGNTIYF; J gene: TRBJ1-3; clone size: few; D gene: TRBD1; V gene: TRBV7-8
CDR3 DNA: TGTGCCAGCAAGCATCACGTAAGAGATGGCTACACCTTC; CDR3 protein: CASKHHVRDGYTF; J gene: TRBJ1-2; clone size: .; D gene: .; V gene: TRBV6-1
CDR3 DNA: TGTGCCATCAGCTCAACAGGGTTTAATGAAAAACTGTTTTTT; CDR3 protein: CAISSTGFNEKLFF; J gene: TRBJ1-4; clone size: .; D gene: .; V gene: TRBV10-3
CDR3 DNA: TGTGCCAGCAGTTACTCGAAGGGAGACACCATATATTTT; CDR3 protein: CASSYSKGDTIYF; J gene: TRBJ1-3; clone size: .; D gene: .; V gene: TRBV6-5
CDR3 DNA: TGTGCCAGCAGGGACAGGGATTATCGGTACGAGCAGTACTTC; CDR3 protein: CASRDRDYRYEQYF; J gene: TRBJ2-7; clone size: .; D gene: TRBD1; V gene: TRBV25-1
CDR3 DNA: TGTGCCAGCAGCTATGGGGGCGGGGACAGACTATACGAGCAGTACTTC; CDR3 protein: CASSYGGGDRLYEQYF; J gene: TRBJ2-7; clone size: .; D gene: .; V gene: TRBV7-9
CDR3 DNA: TGTGCCAGCAGTCTTAGGCCAGGTAACACCGAACAGGAAGGCACAGATACGCAGTATTTT; CDR3 protein: CASSLRPGNTEQEGTDTQYF; J gene: TRBJ2-3; clone size: few; D gene: .; V gene: TRBV13
CDR3 DNA: TGTGCCAGCAGTTATGGGGGGGCCAACCCAGATACGCAGTATTTT; CDR3 protein: CASSYGGANPDTQYF; J gene: TRBJ2-3; clone size: .; D gene: .; V gene: TRBV6-5
CDR3 DNA: TGTGCCAGCAGCTTAGTATCGGGCCCGGGGTCACCCCTCCACTTT; CDR3 protein: CASSLVSGPGSPLHF; J gene: TRBJ1-6; clone size: .; D gene: .; V gene: TRBV13
CDR3 DNA: TGCGCCAGCAGCTTATTACAGGGAGAGGAAGCTTTCTTT; CDR3 protein: CASSLLQGEEAFF; J gene: TRBJ1-1; clone size: .; D gene: .; V gene: TRBV5-1
CDR3 DNA: TGTGCCAGCAGCTTTGTCGGGAGTGAAGCTTTCTTT; CDR3 protein: CASSFVGSEAFF; J gene: TRBJ1-1; clone size: once; D gene: .; V gene: TRBV5-4
CDR3 DNA: TGTGCCAGCAGGGACTTGGGGTTGCAGGGGTGGCAACGAGGCCATGGCTACACCTTC; CDR3 protein: CASRDLGLQGWQRGHGYTF; J gene: TRBJ1-2; clone size: few; D gene: .; V gene: TRBV28
CDR3 DNA: TGTGCCAGCAGCTCCGAGCCTTTAACTAGTCGCGAGCAGTTCTTC; CDR3 protein: CASSSEPLTSREQFF; J gene: TRBJ2-1; clone size: .; D gene: .; V gene: TRBV7-6
CDR3 DNA: TGTGCCAGCAGACTGGACAGGGCGACAGATACGCAGTATTTT; CDR3 protein: CASRLDRATDTQYF; J gene: TRBJ2-3; clone size: few; D gene: TRBD1; V gene: TRBV6-1
CDR3 DNA: TGTGCCAGCAGTCCACACACTTCCAGGGGGCAAAATGGTGGAGGCTACACCTTC; CDR3 protein: CASSPHTSRGQNGGGYTF; J gene: TRBJ1-2; clone size: .; D gene: TRBD1; V gene: TRBV27
CDR3 DNA: TGTGCCAGCAGCGCGGGGGGGCCCTACAATGAGCAGTTCTTC; CDR3 protein: CASSAGGPYNEQFF; J gene: TRBJ2-1; clone size: .; D gene: TRBD2; V gene: TRBV9
CDR3 DNA: TGTGCCAGCAGCTTAGGTTCGGGGGGCGCGGAAGATACGCAGTATTTT; CDR3 protein: CASSLGSGGAEDTQYF; J gene: TRBJ2-3; clone size: .; D gene: .; V gene: TRBV11-3
CDR3 DNA: TGTGCCAGCCACACCCGGATAACTAGGGTGGACAGCCATAATGAAAAACTGTTTTTT; CDR3 protein: CASHTRITRVDSHNEKLFF; J gene: TRBJ1-4; clone size: .; D gene: .; V gene: TRBV2
CDR3 DNA: TGTGCCAGTGCCCAAGGGGGTAGTCGACAAGAGACCCAGTACTTC; CDR3 protein: CASAQGGSRQETQYF; J gene: TRBJ2-5; clone size: .; D gene: .; V gene: TRBV19
CDR3 DNA: TGCGCCAGCAGCTTGACCCCACAGGGGTCTGCTAACTATGGCTACACCTTC; CDR3 protein: CASSLTPQGSANYGYTF; J gene: TRBJ1-2; clone size: .; D gene: TRBD1; V gene: TRBV5-1
CDR3 DNA: TGTGCCAGTAGTTCCCTGGGACAGGGTTCTAACTATGGCTACACCTTC; CDR3 protein: CASSSLGQGSNYGYTF; J gene: TRBJ1-2; clone size: .; D gene: TRBD1; V gene: TRBV19
CDR3 DNA: TGTGCCAGTAGTATAGCAAACGGTAGCTCCTACGAGCAGTACTTC; CDR3 protein: CASSIANGSSYEQYF; J gene: TRBJ2-7; clone size: .; D gene: .; V gene: TRBV19
CDR3 DNA: TGTGCCAGCAGTTTGGGATCAGACAGGGGGACGATCGGTGGCTACACCTTC; CDR3 protein: CASSLGSDRGTIGGYTF; J gene: TRBJ1-2; clone size: .; D gene: TRBD1; V gene: TRBV28
CDR3 DNA: TGTGCCAGCAGTTACCGAGAGGGCACAGATACGCAGTATTTT; CDR3 protein: CASSYREGTDTQYF; J gene: TRBJ2-3; clone size: .; D gene: .; V gene: TRBV6-5
CDR3 DNA: TGTGCCAGCACCCGACCGGGACAGATTCAAGAGACCCAGTACTTC; CDR3 protein: CASTRPGQIQETQYF; J gene: TRBJ2-5; clone size: .; D gene: TRBD1; V gene: TRBV28
CDR3 DNA: TGCGCCAGCAGCCTTACCGACAGGGTACGCGGCAATCAGCCCCAGCATTTT; CDR3 protein: CASSLTDRVRGNQPQHF; J gene: TRBJ1-5; clone size: once; D gene: TRBD1; V gene: TRBV4-1